These 23 T cell receptor beta chains share one sample of origin, sequenced in a study of shared clonotypes between healthy human individuals (dated by TCRdb to about 2020). Library preparation used the immunoSEQ multiplex PCR assay. As stored in TCRdb, this immuneACCESS dataset retains in-frame rearrangements with V and J assigned. A fraction of the clones does not appear; measured against another copy, unresolved V genes explain less than half of the discrepancy, and the remainder lacks a known reason. Counted in this sample were under 200,000 clones; 85% to 95% of them appeared once. The top ten clones comprise more than 0.065% of the sample. The sample comprised naive CD4+ T cells sorted from blood. The cell subset or site label on this specimen signifies: CD45RA+ positively selected. The receptors stem from a woman in her 30s in good health.

This sequence joins TRBV4-2 and TRBJ2-7; no clear D gene. CDR3 length equals 15 residues. The germline V and J ends were trimmed by 10 bases and 0 bases, with 19 bases remaining between them. The germline CDR1 and CDR2 sequences are LGHNA and YNFKEQ. The CDR3: CATRREAASSYEQYF. CDR3 DNA sequence: TGTGCCACCCGCCGCGAGGCGGCTAGCTCCTACGAGCAGTACTTC.

The chain combines TRBV25-1 with TRBJ1-2, with a weak D call TRBD1 (6 bases). The CDR3 is made up of 15 amino acids. Germline assignment: CDR1 MGHDK and CDR2 SYGVNS. The V gene lost 2 bases and the J gene lost 7 bases, with 17 bases spanning the gap. CDR3 in amino acids: CASSEHGGRGAGYTF. Written as DNA, the CDR3 is TGTGCCAGCAGTGAACACGGGGGCAGGGGTGCTGGCTACACCTTC.

In nucleotides, the CDR3 is TGTGCCAGCAGGACAGGGGATAGTAGTCCCCACGAGCAGTACTTC. Translation: CASRTGDSSPHEQYF. The chain employs TRBV28 and TRBJ2-7; TRBD1 aligns across 8 bases. V shed 6 bases, J shed 5 bases, and the junction held 12 bases outside the gene matches. In germline, CDR1 is MDHEN, CDR2 SYDVKM. This CDR3 comprises 15 residues.

The gene calls are TRBV28 and TRBJ2-4; D not resolved. The CDR3 loop spans 15 amino acids. Trimming left V 6 bases short and J 0 bases short, with 12 bases between. Germline-derived CDR1 and CDR2 are MDHEN and SYDVKM. The CDR3 protein is CASRTIGIAKNIQYF. In nucleotides, the CDR3 is TGTGCCAGCAGAACGATAGGAATAGCCAAAAACATTCAGTACTTC.

The chain is built from TRBV5-1 and TRBJ1-1, with TRBD1 matching 8 bases. The ends lost 4 bases at V and 0 bases at J; junction bases unmatched: 5. The CDR3 sequence is 15 residues long. Germline V gives CDR1 SGHRS, CDR2 YFSETQ. Here the CDR3 reads CASSPWTGLNTEAFF. Here the CDR3 DNA reads TGCGCCAGCAGCCCCTGGACAGGGTTGAACACTGAAGCTTTCTTT.

The chain links TRBV15 to TRBJ1-5; possible D gene TRBD1, 6 bases. CDR1 and CDR2 from the germline V gene are LNHNV and YYDKDF (reference sequence). The CDR3 extends over 17 amino acids. V was cut by 4 bases and J by 0 bases, with 16 bases left in between. CDR3 DNA sequence: TGTGCCACCAGCAACCCCGGGACACAGTATAGCAATCAGCCCCAGCATTTT. It translates to CATSNPGTQYSNQPQHF.

This chain connects TRBV6-5 to TRBJ2-3, with TRBD2 matching over 7 bases. Germline CDR1 MNHEY, CDR2 SVGAGI. V lost 2 bases, J lost 6 bases, and 5 bases stayed unmatched. This CDR3 is built from 14 residues. DNA for the CDR3: TGTGCCAGCAGTTACCAGCCTAGCGGCGATACGCAGTATTTT. Translating it yields CASSYQPSGDTQYF.

The DNA for the CDR3 is TGTGCCAGCAGGGCCCAAGGAGCAGATACGCAGTATTTT. Translation gives CASRAQGADTQYF. The genes are TRBV28 and TRBJ2-3; D gene ambiguous. CDR1 MDHEN and CDR2 SYDVKM come from the germline V gene. Trimming took off 6 bases at V and 4 bases at J, with 11 bases between the two ends. The CDR3 has 13 residues.

The gene calls are TRBV5-4 and TRBJ2-7, with 9 nucleotides matching TRBD2. The length of the CDR3 is 15 residues. The V gene's germline CDR1 is SGHNT and CDR2 YYREEE (reference sequence). J lost 0 bases, V lost 0 bases, and 1 base had no gene match. The CDR3 DNA reads as TGTGCCAGCAGCTTGGGACTAGCGGACTCCTACGAGCAGTACTTC. Residues: CASSLGLADSYEQYF.

This clone was observed once. The gene calls are TRBV19 and TRBJ2-7; TRBD2 aligns across 7 bases. The V gene's germline CDR1 is LNHDA and CDR2 SQIVND (reference sequence). The CDR3 is 14 amino acids. Trimming took 6 bases from V and 1 from J; bases not matched to a gene: 6. The CDR3 sequence is CASRWREGSYEQYF. The CDR3 DNA is TGTGCCAGTAGGTGGAGGGAGGGTTCCTACGAGCAGTACTTC.

The J gene is TRBJ2-7, the V gene TRBV27; 12 nucleotides match TRBD2. Germline-derived CDR1 and CDR2 are MNHEY and SMNVEV (reference sequence). V lost 5 bases, J lost 2 bases, and 10 bases stayed unmatched. The CDR3 length is 17 residues. The CDR3 sequence is CASSPLKTSGSPYEQYF. Here the CDR3 DNA reads TGTGCCAGCAGTCCACTAAAGACTAGCGGGAGCCCCTACGAGCAGTACTTC.

The chain employs TRBV7-5 and TRBJ2-5; TRBD2 reflects the table's D call only, with no check against the DNA. TRBV7-5 is reported as a pseudogene. The CDR3 totals 16 residues. The chain's CDR3 is CVRSLGTSERGETQYF. CDR3 coding DNA: TGTGTCAGAAGCTTAGGGACTAGCGAAAGGGGGGAGACCCAGTACTTC.

V gene TRBV5-5 combines with J gene TRBJ2-7, with a weak D call TRBD1 (6 bases). Trimming took off 4 bases at V and 1 base at J, with 15 bases between the two ends. CDR1 is SGHKS, CDR2 YYEKEE, per germline (reference sequence). The CDR3 covers 15 residues. CDR3 region: CASSKAGTMSYEQYF. CDR3 DNA sequence: TGTGCCAGCAGCAAAGCCGGGACAATGTCCTACGAGCAGTACTTC.

The chain employs TRBV6-5 and TRBJ1-5, with TRBD1 as a possible D gene (5 bases). The CDR3 covers 13 residues. Trimming left V 6 bases short and J 5 bases short, with 11 bases between. Germline V gives CDR1 MNHEY, CDR2 SVGAGI. The CDR3 nucleotides read TGTGCCAGCAGCAGGGAAGTAGATCAGCCCCAGCATTTT. This encodes CASSREVDQPQHF.

CDR3: CATSREEVETQYF. CDR3 sequence (DNA): TGTGCCACCAGCAGAGAGGAGGTAGAGACCCAGTACTTC. The chain recombines TRBV15 with TRBJ2-5; perhaps TRBD2 as D (5 bases). Germline CDR1 is LNHNV and CDR2 is YYDKDF (reference sequence). CDR3 length: 13 residues. Between the trimmed V and J ends, which lost 0 bases and 4 bases, there was a span of 6 bases. Full variable domain (rest looked up from reference TRBV15 and TRBJ2-5): DAMVIQNPRYQVTQFGKPVTLSCSQTLNHNVMYWYQQKSSQAPKLLFHYYDKDFNNEADTPDNFQSRRPNTSFCFLDIRSPGLGDTAMYLCATSREEVETQYFGPGTRLLVL.

This chain uses TRBV10-3 with TRBJ2-7; D possibly corresponds to TRBD1 (5 bases). The CDR3 is made up of 14 amino acids. V lost 10 bases and J 6 bases, leaving 22 bases between the germline ends. CDR1 and CDR2 from the germline V gene are ENHRY and SYGVKD. DNA of the CDR3: TGTGCCAGTAGGCAGGGTCCACTCACCATCGAGCAGTACTTC. It specifies CASRQGPLTIEQYF.

The chain has TRBV27 and TRBJ1-4; 7 bases are shared with TRBD1. Germline CDR1 MNHEY, CDR2 SMNVEV (reference sequence). The CDR3 runs 18 residues. Germline trimming cut 4 bases from V and 7 bases from J; bases unmatched to any gene: 18. CDR3 amino acids: CASSSGWRQGFLVEKLFF. CDR3 DNA sequence: TGTGCCAGCAGTTCGGGGTGGAGACAGGGTTTTTTGGTTGAAAAACTGTTTTTT.

V usage is TRBV2 and J usage is TRBJ1-6; TRBD1 matches at 7 bases. Unmatched junction bases numbered 10, after V lost 7 bases and J lost 10 bases. The length of the CDR3 is 14 residues. Germline CDR1 and CDR2: SNHLY and FYNNEI. CDR3 bases: TGTGCCAGCAATACCCAGGGGGGACGGTCACCCCTCCACTTT. It is translated as CASNTQGGRSPLHF.

This chain connects TRBV11-2 to TRBJ1-3; D uncertain. The CDR3 is made up of 17 amino acids. The germline V gene has CDR1 SGHAT and CDR2 FQNNGV. V lost 6 bases, J lost 4 bases, and 22 bases lay in between. CDR3 in DNA: TGTGCCAGCAGGGCCTCTTGGGCAGCCCAGGAGGGAAACACCATATATTTT. Amino acid sequence: CASRASWAAQEGNTIYF.

This clone was seen only a few times. The chain has TRBV25-1 and TRBJ1-2; no reliable D call. The V gene lost 4 bases and the J gene lost 7 bases, with 7 bases spanning the gap. This CDR3 has 11 residues. The germline gives CDR1 MGHDK, CDR2 SYGVNS. The chain's CDR3 is CASSVGGGYTF. The CDR3 DNA reads TGTGCCAGCAGTGTTGGTGGTGGCTACACCTTC.

The CDR3, as DNA: TGTGCCATCAGTGAGCGAGGTACAGGGGTGGCCGGGGAGCTGTTTTTT. Its protein is CAISERGTGVAGELFF. V usage is TRBV10-3 and J usage is TRBJ2-2; 7 bases map to TRBD1. CDR3 length: 16 residues. Germline V gives CDR1 ENHRY, CDR2 SYGVKD. The junction had 9 bases not matched to a gene; V was cut back by 2 bases and J by 6 bases.

The rearrangement uses TRBV5-1 and TRBJ1-1; D is ambiguous. Germline lookup yields CDR1 SGHRS and CDR2 YFSETQ. V was pared by 2 bases and J by 3 bases, with 11 bases between. The CDR3 loop spans 14 amino acids. This chain's CDR3 is CASSFSFGDTEAFF. The CDR3 bases are TGCGCCAGCAGCTTTTCGTTCGGGGACACTGAAGCTTTCTTT.

This chain links TRBV6-5 with TRBJ1-2; 10 positions agree with TRBD1. Germline CDR1 is MNHEY and CDR2 is SVGAGI. The trim removed 2 bases at V and 10 bases at J, leaving 7 bases unmatched. The CDR3 consists of 14 residues. The CDR3 coding sequence is TGTGCCAGCAGTTACGGGACAGGGGAAGTTGACTACACCTTC. Protein: CASSYGTGEVDYTF.